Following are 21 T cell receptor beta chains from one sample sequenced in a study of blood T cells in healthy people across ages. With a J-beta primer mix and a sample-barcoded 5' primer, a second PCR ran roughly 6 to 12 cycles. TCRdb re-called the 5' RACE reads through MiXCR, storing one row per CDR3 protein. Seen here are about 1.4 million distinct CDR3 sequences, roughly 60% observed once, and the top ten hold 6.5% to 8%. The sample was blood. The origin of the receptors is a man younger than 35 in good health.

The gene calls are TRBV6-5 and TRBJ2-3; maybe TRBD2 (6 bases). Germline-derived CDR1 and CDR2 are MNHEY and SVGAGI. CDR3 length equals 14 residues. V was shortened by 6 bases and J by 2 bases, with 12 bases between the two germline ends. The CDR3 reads CASSPGLITDTQYF. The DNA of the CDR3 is TGTGCCAGCAGCCCTGGACTAATCACAGATACGCAGTATTTT.

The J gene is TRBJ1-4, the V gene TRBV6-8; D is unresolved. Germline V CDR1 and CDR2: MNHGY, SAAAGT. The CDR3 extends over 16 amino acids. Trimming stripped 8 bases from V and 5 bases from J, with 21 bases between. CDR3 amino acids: CASGFLRQRWNEKLFF. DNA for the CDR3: TGTGCCAGCGGTTTCTTGAGGCAGAGGTGGAATGAAAAACTGTTTTTT.

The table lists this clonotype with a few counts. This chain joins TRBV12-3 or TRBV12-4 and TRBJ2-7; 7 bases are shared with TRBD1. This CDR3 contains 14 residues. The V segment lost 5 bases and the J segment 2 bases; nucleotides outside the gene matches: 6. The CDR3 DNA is TGTGCCAGCAGTGCAACCGGGACAGCCTACGAGCAGTACTTC. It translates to CASSATGTAYEQYF.

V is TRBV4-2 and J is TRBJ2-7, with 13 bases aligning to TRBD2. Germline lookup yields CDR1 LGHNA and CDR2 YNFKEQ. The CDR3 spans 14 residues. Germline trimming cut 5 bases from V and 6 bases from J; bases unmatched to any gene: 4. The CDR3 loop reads CASSALAGGGEQYF. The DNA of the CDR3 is TGTGCCAGCAGCGCACTAGCGGGAGGGGGCGAGCAGTACTTC.

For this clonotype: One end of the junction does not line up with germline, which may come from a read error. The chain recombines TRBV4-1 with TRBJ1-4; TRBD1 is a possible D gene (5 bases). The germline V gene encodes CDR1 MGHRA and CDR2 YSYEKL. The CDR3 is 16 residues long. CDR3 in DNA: TGCGCCTGCAGCCAAGATCGGGGGGGTCGAGAAGGAAAACTGTTTTTT. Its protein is CACSQDRGGREGKLFF.

The CDR3 region is CSARTFRAGETQYF. The CDR3 DNA reads TGCAGTGCTAGGACGTTCAGGGCAGGAGAGACCCAGTACTTC. V and J are TRBV20-1 and TRBJ2-4; possible D gene TRBD1, 5 bases. The J call could be wrong; TRBJ2-5 is a better fit for the DNA end. The CDR3 totals 14 residues. CDR1 and CDR2 from the germline V gene are DFQATT and SNEGSKA (reference sequence).

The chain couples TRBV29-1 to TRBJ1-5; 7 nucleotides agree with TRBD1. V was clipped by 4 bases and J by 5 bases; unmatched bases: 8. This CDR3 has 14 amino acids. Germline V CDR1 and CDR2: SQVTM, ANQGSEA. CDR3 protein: CSVVVQGVDQPQHF. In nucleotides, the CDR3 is TGCAGCGTTGTAGTCCAGGGGGTCGATCAGCCCCAGCATTTT.

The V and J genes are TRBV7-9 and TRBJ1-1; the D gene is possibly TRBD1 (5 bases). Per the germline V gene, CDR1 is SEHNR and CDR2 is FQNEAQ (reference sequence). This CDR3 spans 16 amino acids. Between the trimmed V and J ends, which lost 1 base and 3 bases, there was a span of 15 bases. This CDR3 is CASSLGGGGVHTEAFF. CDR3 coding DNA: TGTGCCAGCAGCTTAGGCGGGGGAGGGGTGCACACTGAAGCTTTCTTT.

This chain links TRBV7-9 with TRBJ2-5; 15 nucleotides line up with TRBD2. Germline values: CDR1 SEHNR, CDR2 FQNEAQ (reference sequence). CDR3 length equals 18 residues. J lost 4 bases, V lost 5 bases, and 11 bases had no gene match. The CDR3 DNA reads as TGTGCCAGCAGCCCTAACCCGGGACTAGCGGGAGGTCCAGAGACCCAGTACTTC. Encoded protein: CASSPNPGLAGGPETQYF.

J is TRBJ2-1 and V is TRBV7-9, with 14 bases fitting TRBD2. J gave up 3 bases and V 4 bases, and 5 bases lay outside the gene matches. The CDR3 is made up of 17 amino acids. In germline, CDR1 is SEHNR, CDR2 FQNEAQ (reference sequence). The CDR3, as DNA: TGTGCCAGCAGCTCGGGACTAGCGGGAGCGGTCTACAATGAGCAGTTCTTC. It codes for CASSSGLAGAVYNEQFF.

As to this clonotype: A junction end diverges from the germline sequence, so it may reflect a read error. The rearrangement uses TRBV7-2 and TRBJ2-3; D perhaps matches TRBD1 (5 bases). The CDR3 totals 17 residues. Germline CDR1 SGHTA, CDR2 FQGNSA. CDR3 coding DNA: TGTGCCAGCAGCTTAGATGAGGCAGGGCCCTCCACAGATACGCGGTATTTT. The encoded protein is CASSLDEAGPSTDTRYF.

CDR3: CASRPGQGIFNEQFF. The CDR3, as DNA: TGTGCCAGCAGACCAGGACAGGGAATTTTCAATGAGCAGTTCTTC. The chain combines TRBV12-3 or TRBV12-4 with TRBJ2-1, with TRBD1 identical over 8 bases. The CDR3 runs to 15 residues. V shed 6 bases and J 6 bases; nucleotides not matched to a gene: 10.

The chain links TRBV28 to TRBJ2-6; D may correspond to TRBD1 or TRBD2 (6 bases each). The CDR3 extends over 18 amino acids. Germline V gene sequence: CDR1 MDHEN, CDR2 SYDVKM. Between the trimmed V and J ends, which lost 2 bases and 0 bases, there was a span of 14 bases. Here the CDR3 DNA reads TGTGCCAGCAGTTTAAGCCGGGGGCGCCGCTCTGGGGCCAACGTCCTGACTTTC. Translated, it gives CASSLSRGRRSGANVLTF.

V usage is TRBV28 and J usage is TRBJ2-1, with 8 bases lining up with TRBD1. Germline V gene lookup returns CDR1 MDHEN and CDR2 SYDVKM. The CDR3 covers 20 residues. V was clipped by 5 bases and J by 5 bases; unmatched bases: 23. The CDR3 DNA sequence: TGTGCCAGCAGTCCCCTAAAGAGACCTCTCCGGGACAGGACCCACAATGAGCAGTTCTTC. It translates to CASSPLKRPLRDRTHNEQFF.

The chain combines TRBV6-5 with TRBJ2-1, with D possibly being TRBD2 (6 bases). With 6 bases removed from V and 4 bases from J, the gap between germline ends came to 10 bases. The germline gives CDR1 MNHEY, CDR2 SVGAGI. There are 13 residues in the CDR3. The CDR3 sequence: CASRRLGYNEQFF. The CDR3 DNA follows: TGTGCCAGCAGGCGACTAGGATACAATGAGCAGTTCTTC.

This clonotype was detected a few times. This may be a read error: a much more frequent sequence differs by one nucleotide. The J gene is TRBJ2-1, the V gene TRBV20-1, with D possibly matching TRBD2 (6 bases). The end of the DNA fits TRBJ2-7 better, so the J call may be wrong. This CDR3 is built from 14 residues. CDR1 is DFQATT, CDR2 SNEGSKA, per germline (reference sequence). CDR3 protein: CSATPRDPLNEQYF. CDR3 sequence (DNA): TGCAGCGCTACTCCGCGGGACCCACTCAATGAGCAGTACTTC.

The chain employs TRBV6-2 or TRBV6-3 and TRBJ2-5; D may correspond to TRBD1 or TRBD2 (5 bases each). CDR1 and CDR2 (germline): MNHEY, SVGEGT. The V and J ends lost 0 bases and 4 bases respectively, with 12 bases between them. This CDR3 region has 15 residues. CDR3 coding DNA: TGTGCCAGCAGTTACTCGAGTGGGGGTCCAGAGACCCAGTACTTC. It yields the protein CASSYSSGGPETQYF.

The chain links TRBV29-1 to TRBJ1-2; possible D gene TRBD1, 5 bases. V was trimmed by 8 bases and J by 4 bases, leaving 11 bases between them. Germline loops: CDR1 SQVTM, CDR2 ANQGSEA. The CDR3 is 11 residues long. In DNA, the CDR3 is TGCAGCTGTTCCGGGACCTATGGCTACACCTTC. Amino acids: CSCSGTYGYTF.

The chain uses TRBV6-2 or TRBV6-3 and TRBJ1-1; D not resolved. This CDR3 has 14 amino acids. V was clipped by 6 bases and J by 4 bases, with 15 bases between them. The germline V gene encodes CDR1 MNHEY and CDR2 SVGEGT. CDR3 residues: CASSPPSMGTEAFF. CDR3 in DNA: TGTGCCAGCAGCCCCCCCTCGATGGGCACTGAAGCTTTCTTT.

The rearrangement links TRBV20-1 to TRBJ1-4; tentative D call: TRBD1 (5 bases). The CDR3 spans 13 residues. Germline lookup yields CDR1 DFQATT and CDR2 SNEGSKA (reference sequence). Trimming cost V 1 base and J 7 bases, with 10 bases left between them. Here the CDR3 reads CSARGSGGEKLFF. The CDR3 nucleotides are TGCAGTGCTAGAGGATCGGGGGGTGAAAAACTGTTTTTT.

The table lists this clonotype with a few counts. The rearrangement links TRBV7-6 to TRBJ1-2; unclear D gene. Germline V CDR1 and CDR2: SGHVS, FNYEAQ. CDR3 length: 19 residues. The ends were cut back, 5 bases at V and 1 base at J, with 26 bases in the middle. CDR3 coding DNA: TGTGCCAGCAGCCCCAGCCCTTTCCCGGGGATCAAGATTAACTATGGCTACACCTTC. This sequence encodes CASSPSPFPGIKINYGYTF.